The 25 T cell receptor beta chains given below trace back to one sample, sequenced in a study of T-cell memory formation after mild COVID-19. A single record per CDR3 protein comes from TCRdb applying MiXCR to the 5' RACE reads. The data contain just over 300,000 distinct CDR3 sequences, approximately 19% of them singletons. The material sequenced was PBMCs or a T cell subset sorted from them (not recorded which). The receptors stem from a man younger than 35 who had mild COVID-19 (a few samples of this study predate the infection). Cell type and time point are not known.

This clonotype was detected only a few times. The rearrangement links TRBV15 to TRBJ2-1, with TRBD2 as a possible D gene (5 bases). CDR1 and CDR2 from the germline V gene are LNHNV and YYDKDF (reference sequence). This CDR3 is built from 15 residues. V was clipped by 1 base and J by 4 bases, with 11 bases between them. DNA for the CDR3: TGTGCCACCAGCAGAGGGACTCCCCATTACAATGAGCAGTTCTTC. It encodes CATSRGTPHYNEQFF.

This rearrangement joins TRBV11-3 to TRBJ2-1; D is perhaps TRBD1 or TRBD2 (5 bases each). The CDR3 is 14 amino acids. V lost 7 bases and J lost 5, with 15 bases in between. Germline lookup yields CDR1 SGHNT and CDR2 YENEEA. The CDR3: CASTSGPAHNEQFF. The CDR3 bases are TGTGCCAGCACCTCGGGGCCCGCTCACAATGAGCAGTTCTTC.

This clonotype was observed at least ten times. The gene calls are TRBV5-1 and TRBJ1-5, with 8 bases lining up with TRBD1. After removal of 4 bases from V and 2 bases from J, the junction contained 5 bases not matched to a gene. The CDR3 spans 15 residues. CDR1 is SGHRS, CDR2 YFSETQ, per germline. CDR3 coding DNA: TGCGCCAGCAGCCCTGAGACAGGGGGCAATCAGCCCCAGCATTTT. Translation: CASSPETGGNQPQHF.

The chain employs TRBV6-5 and TRBJ2-5, with 7 bases aligning to TRBD1. With V trimmed by 0 bases and J by 4 bases, 8 bases remained unmatched. From germline, CDR1 is MNHEY and CDR2 SVGAGI. This CDR3 has 16 residues. CDR3 nucleotide sequence: TGTGCCAGCAGTTACTCGATGGGACAGCTACTAGAGACCCAGTACTTC. It encodes CASSYSMGQLLETQYF.

This chain connects TRBV20-1 to TRBJ2-2; TRBD1 or TRBD2 may be the D gene (7 bases each). The CDR3 runs 16 residues. Germline V gives CDR1 DFQATT, CDR2 SNEGSKA (reference sequence). Deletions cut 5 bases from V and 4 bases from J, with 20 bases between. The CDR3 DNA sequence: TGCAGTGCTGAACCTCAGGGGGGGCCTACCACCGGGGAGCTGTTTTTT. Protein product: CSAEPQGGPTTGELFF.

This clonotype was detected only a few times. This chain connects TRBV7-2 to TRBJ2-5; no reliable D call. The CDR3 has 14 amino acids. From germline, CDR1 is SGHTA and CDR2 FQGNSA. With 5 bases removed from V and 0 bases from J, the gap between germline ends came to 10 bases. The CDR3 nucleotides read TGTGCCAGCAGCCAAGAGGTGTACCAAGAGACCCAGTACTTC. Translating it yields CASSQEVYQETQYF.

This clonotype occurred many times. V is TRBV2 and J is TRBJ2-7, with a weak D call TRBD2 (6 bases). Per the germline V gene, CDR1 is SNHLY and CDR2 is FYNNEI. The CDR3 extends over 15 amino acids. Trimming left V 6 bases short and J 1 base short, with 16 bases between. DNA of the CDR3: TGTGCCAGCAGCGCGGGACCGTGGGGTTCCTACGAGCAGTACTTC. Translated: CASSAGPWGSYEQYF.

V is TRBV12-3 or TRBV12-4 and J is TRBJ2-5; 16 bases are a match to TRBD2. CDR3 length: 16 residues. V was pared by 4 bases and J by 5 bases, with 4 bases of the junction left unmatched. The CDR3 bases are TGTGCCAGCAGTTCCTCGGGACTAGCGGGGGGGGAGACCCAGTACTTC. It is translated as CASSSSGLAGGETQYF.

There are a few counts of this clonotype. The chain links TRBV5-6 to TRBJ2-7; weak D call: TRBD2 (5 bases). Germline V gene sequence: CDR1 SGHDT, CDR2 YYEEEE. The CDR3 covers 15 residues. V was shortened by 4 bases and J by 4 bases, with 18 bases between the two germline ends. Here the CDR3 reads CASSVRGVWTYEQYF. CDR3 bases: TGTGCCAGCAGCGTCCGTGGGGTTTGGACTTACGAGCAGTACTTC.

This clonotype was seen only a few times. The chain is built from TRBV6-5 and TRBJ2-2; D remains ambiguous. V lost 0 bases and J lost 2, with 7 bases in between. The CDR3 has 15 residues. CDR1 and CDR2 from the germline V gene are MNHEY and SVGAGI. CDR3 nucleotides: TGTGCCAGCAGTTACTCGGCAGTTAACACCGGGGAGCTGTTTTTT. Translation gives CASSYSAVNTGELFF.

In this sample, this clonotype turned up many times. The CDR3 region is CASSLDGAYEQYV. The DNA for the CDR3 is TGCGCCAGCAGCTTGGACGGGGCCTACGAGCAGTACGTC. The chain carries TRBV5-1 and TRBJ2-7; perhaps TRBD2 as D (5 bases). Germline V gene lookup returns CDR1 SGHRS and CDR2 YFSETQ. With 0 bases removed from V and 2 bases from J, the gap between germline ends came to 6 bases. The CDR3 has 13 amino acids.

The table lists this clonotype with a few counts. The CDR3 spells CASSQGARETQYF. The CDR3, as DNA: TGTGCCAGCAGCCAGGGGGCGCGCGAGACCCAGTACTTC. The rearrangement links TRBV7-2 to TRBJ2-5; TRBD1 matches at 8 bases. This CDR3 is 13 amino acids long. Germline V gives CDR1 SGHTA, CDR2 FQGNSA. The junction had 4 bases not matched to a gene; V was cut back by 5 bases and J by 5 bases.

The genes are TRBV6-2 or TRBV6-3 and TRBJ2-3, with TRBD2 matching over 10 bases. CDR1 is MNHEY and CDR2 is SVGEGT in the germline V gene. V was clipped by 0 bases and J by 6 bases; unmatched bases: 9. CDR3 length: 17 residues. CDR3 sequence reads: CASSYSTPKRGGDTQYF. CDR3 nucleotides: TGTGCCAGCAGTTACTCGACTCCCAAGCGGGGGGGCGATACGCAGTATTTT.

The chain uses TRBV5-1 and TRBJ2-3; 11 bases are shared with TRBD2. With V trimmed by 4 bases and J by 5 bases, 9 bases remained unmatched. The CDR3 has 16 amino acids. Germline V CDR1 and CDR2: SGHRS, YFSETQ. The CDR3 region is CASSPNSGGAGDTQYF. The CDR3 nucleotides are TGCGCCAGCAGCCCCAATAGCGGGGGGGCGGGAGATACGCAGTATTTT.

This clonotype appeared a single time. V is TRBV4-3 and J is TRBJ2-3, with 7 positions matching TRBD1. Germline V gives CDR1 LGHNA, CDR2 YSLEER. The junction had 6 bases not matched to a gene; V was cut back by 0 bases and J by 3 bases. This CDR3 contains 16 residues. In nucleotides, the CDR3 is TGCGCCAGCAGCCAAGATCCTGAGGGGGCTACAGATACGCAGTATTTT. Its protein product is CASSQDPEGATDTQYF.

This chain links TRBV12-5 with TRBJ2-1; D not certain. V was pared by 3 bases and J by 10 bases, with 10 bases between. Germline loops: CDR1 LGHNT, CDR2 FRNRAP. This CDR3 is built from 12 residues. The CDR3 bases are TGTGCTAGTGGTTTAGTGGGGAAGGAGCAGTTCTTC. It encodes CASGLVGKEQFF.

The chain joins TRBV5-1 to TRBJ2-3; D may correspond to TRBD1 or TRBD2 (5 bases each). Germline CDR1 reads SGHRS; CDR2 reads YFSETQ. CDR3 size: 15 residues. Trimming shortened V by 4 bases and J by 2 bases, and 14 bases separated the two germline ends. As DNA, the CDR3 is TGCGCCAGCAGCGTCACCGGGGCCTCCACAGATACGCAGTATTTT. It codes for CASSVTGASTDTQYF. Full variable domain (missing parts from reference TRBV5-1 and TRBJ2-3): KAGVTQTPRYLIKTRGQQVTLSCSPISGHRSVSWYQQTPGQGLQFLFEYFSETQRNKGNFPGRFSGRQFSNSRSEMNVSTLELGDSALYLCASSVTGASTDTQYFGPGTRLTVL.

The rearrangement links TRBV28 to TRBJ1-3; TRBD1 is a possible D gene (6 bases). The CDR3 is 17 amino acids. Germline V gene data show CDR1 as MDHEN and CDR2 as SYDVKM. Between the trimmed V and J ends, which lost 9 bases and 0 bases, there was a span of 21 bases. The CDR3 protein is CASHGQGQLISGNTIYF. The CDR3, as DNA: TGTGCCAGTCACGGCCAGGGGCAACTGATCTCTGGAAACACCATATATTTT.

A few counts support this clonotype. J is TRBJ1-1 and V is TRBV12-3 or TRBV12-4; TRBD1 matches at 11 bases. V dropped 2 bases and J dropped 5; count of bases not matched to a gene: 4. This CDR3 region has 15 residues. CDR3 nucleotide sequence: TGTGCCAGCAGTTTATACGGGACAGGGGGGACTGAAGCTTTCTTT. It is translated as CASSLYGTGGTEAFF.

The chain is built from TRBV29-1 and TRBJ2-7; 7 bases align to TRBD2. The V and J ends lost 2 bases and 0 bases, in that order; junction bases with no gene match: 4. CDR1 is SQVTM, CDR2 ANQGSEA, per germline. The CDR3 extends over 14 amino acids. CDR3: CSVESSGNSYEQYF. The CDR3 bases are TGCAGCGTTGAATCCAGCGGGAACTCCTACGAGCAGTACTTC.

The rearrangement uses TRBV6-5 and TRBJ1-6; D possibly corresponds to TRBD1 (6 bases). Germline V CDR1 and CDR2: MNHEY, SVGAGI. The V and J ends lost 6 bases and 9 bases respectively, with 15 bases between them. This CDR3 is built from 14 residues. CDR3 region: CASSYRVLASPLHF. The CDR3, as DNA: TGTGCCAGCAGCTACAGGGTCCTGGCTTCACCCCTCCACTTT.

The chain is built from TRBV2 and TRBJ1-5; the D gene is possibly TRBD1 (6 bases). The CDR3 runs to 13 residues. In germline, CDR1 is SNHLY, CDR2 FYNNEI. With 6 bases removed from V and 5 bases from J, the gap between germline ends came to 11 bases. The CDR3 DNA is TGTGCCAGCAGCGTGGACAGAGATCAGCCCCAGCATTTT. Translation: CASSVDRDQPQHF.

This chain uses TRBV11-2 with TRBJ2-7, with 8 bases identical to TRBD2. V trimming: 1 base; J trimming: 4 bases; junction bases outside the gene matches: 12. Per germline, CDR1 SGHAT and CDR2 FQNNGV. There are 17 residues in the CDR3. CDR3 in amino acids: CASSLVTAGSGGYEQYF. The CDR3 nucleotides read TGTGCCAGCAGCTTAGTCACGGCGGGGTCGGGAGGGTACGAGCAGTACTTC.

This clonotype occurred a few times. A read error may produce the germline difference seen at one junction end. CDR3 sequence: CASSQGLAGPQHF. CDR3 sequence (DNA): TGCGCCAGCAGCCAGGGACTAGCGGGGCCGCAGCACTTC. The chain employs TRBV5-1 and TRBJ2-7, with 13 bases that match TRBD2. The length of the CDR3 is 13 residues. CDR1 is SGHRS and CDR2 is YFSETQ in the germline V gene.

J is TRBJ2-7 and V is TRBV3-1; 10 positions match TRBD1. There are 12 residues in the CDR3. CDR1 and CDR2 (germline): LGHDT, YNNKEL (reference sequence). The junction had 6 bases not matched to a gene; V was cut back by 11 bases and J by 5 bases. Here the CDR3 reads CACGQGDHEQYF. The CDR3, as DNA: TGTGCCTGCGGACAGGGGGACCACGAGCAGTACTTC.